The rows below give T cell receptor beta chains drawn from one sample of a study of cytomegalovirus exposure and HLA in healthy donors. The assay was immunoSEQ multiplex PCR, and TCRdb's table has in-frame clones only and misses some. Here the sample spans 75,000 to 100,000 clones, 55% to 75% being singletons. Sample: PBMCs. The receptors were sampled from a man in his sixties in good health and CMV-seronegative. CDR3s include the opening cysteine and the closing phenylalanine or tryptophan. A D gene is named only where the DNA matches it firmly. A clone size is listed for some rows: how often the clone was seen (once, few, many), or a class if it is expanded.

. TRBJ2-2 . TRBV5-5 TGTGCCAGCCAAACCTTAAATCGGGTTTCCGGGGAGCTGTTTTTT CASQTLNRVSGELFF
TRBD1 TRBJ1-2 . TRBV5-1 TGCGCCAGCAGCACCGGGACAGGACTCTTTTATGGCTACACCTTC CASSTGTGLFYGYTF
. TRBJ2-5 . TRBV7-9 TGTGCCAGCAGCTCCCCCCCGGGACAAGAGACCCAGTACTTC CASSSPPGQETQYF
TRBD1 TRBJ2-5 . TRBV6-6 TGTGCCAGCAGCCCACTCCGGGACAGTAGCCAAGAGACCCAGTACTTC CASSPLRDSSQETQYF
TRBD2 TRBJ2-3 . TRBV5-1 TGCGCCAGCAGCTTTGGGGGGGGCACAGATACGCAGTATTTT CASSFGGGTDTQYF
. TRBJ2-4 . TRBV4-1 TGCGCCAGCAGTCGCAGGCTGGGAGAGACCAAAAACATTCAGTACTTC CASSRRLGETKNIQYF
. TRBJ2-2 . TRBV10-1 TGCGCCAGCAGTGAACCGGGACAAGGAGACACCGGGGAGCTGTTTTTT CASSEPGQGDTGELFF
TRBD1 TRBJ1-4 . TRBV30 TGTGCCTCCCCCCGGGACAGGGAAATCTATGTTAATGAAAAACTGTTTTTT CASPRDREIYVNEKLFF
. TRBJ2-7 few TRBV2 TGTGCCAGCAGTGAACAGGGGATTAGCGCCTACGAGCAGTACTTC CASSEQGISAYEQYF
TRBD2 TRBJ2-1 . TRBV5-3 TGTGCCAGAAGCTTGAATCGGCTAGCGGGAGATCTTGAGCAGTTCTTC CARSLNRLAGDLEQFF
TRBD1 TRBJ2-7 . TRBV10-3 TGTGCCATCAGTGAGTCGACTTGGGACAGGAGCTACGAGCAGTACTTC CAISESTWDRSYEQYF
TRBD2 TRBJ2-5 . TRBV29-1 TGCAGCGTTGTAACGGGAGCGGGGGAGACCCAGTACTTC CSVVTGAGETQYF
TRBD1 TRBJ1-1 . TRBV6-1 TGTGCCAGCAGTCTATACAGGGGAGGTTCCACTGAAGCTTTCTTT CASSLYRGGSTEAFF
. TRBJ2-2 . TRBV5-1 TGCGCCAGCAGCTTGTCGGAGGCCGGGGAGCTGTTTTTT CASSLSEAGELFF
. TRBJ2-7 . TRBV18 TGTGCCAGCTCACCTTTCCGGGACACCCAATACGAGCAGTACTTC CASSPFRDTQYEQYF
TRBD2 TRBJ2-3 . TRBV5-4 TGTGCCAGCAGTTCTGGACTAGCGGGAGTTACAGATACGCAGTATTTT CASSSGLAGVTDTQYF
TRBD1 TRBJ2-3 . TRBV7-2 TGTGCCAGCAGCACGGGACAGGGAAGCACAGATACGCAGTATTTT CASSTGQGSTDTQYF
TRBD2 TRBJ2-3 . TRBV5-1 TGCGCCAGCAGCTTAGCGGGGGGCGCAGATACGCAGTATTTT CASSLAGGADTQYF
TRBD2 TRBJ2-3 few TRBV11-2 TGTGCCAGCTACGAGAGTTCTAGCGGGGGGGCTCTTCGAGGTGATACGCAGTATTTT CASYESSSGGALRGDTQYF
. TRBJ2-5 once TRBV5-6 TGTGCCAGCAGCTTGGAGGCGGGGCGTGGGACCCAGTACTTC CASSLEAGRGTQYF
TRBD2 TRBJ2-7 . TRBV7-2 TGTGCCAGCAGCTTGTTAGCGGGGGGGCCCCACGAGCAGTACTTC CASSLLAGGPHEQYF
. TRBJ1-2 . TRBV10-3 TGTGCCATCAGTGAGGGAGGGACGTACTATGGCTACACCTTC CAISEGGTYYGYTF
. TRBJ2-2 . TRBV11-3 TGTGCCAGCAGCTCCATTTCGACAGGGGAGCTGTTTTTT CASSSISTGELFF
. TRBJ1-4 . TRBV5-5 TGTGCCAGCAGCTGGAGCGGCGAAAAACTGTTTTTT CASSWSGEKLFF
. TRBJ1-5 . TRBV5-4 TGTGCCAGCAGCTTGGGTAGGGGTCCGGATCAGCCCCAGCATTTT CASSLGRGPDQPQHF
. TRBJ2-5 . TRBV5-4 TGTGCCAGCAGCCCGACGGGGGAGCCAGATACAGAGACCCAGTACTTC CASSPTGEPDTETQYF
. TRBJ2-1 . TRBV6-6 TGTGCCAGCAGTTCACAGGGCCGGTGGGACAATGAGCAGTTCTTC CASSSQGRWDNEQFF
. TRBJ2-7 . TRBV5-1 TGCGCCAGCAGCTTGGAGTACTCCCTCTACGAGCAGTACTTC CASSLEYSLYEQYF
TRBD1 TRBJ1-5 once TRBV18 TGTGCCAGCTCACCGAGCAGGACAGGGTACAATCAGCCCCAGCATTTT CASSPSRTGYNQPQHF
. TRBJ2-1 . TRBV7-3 TGTGCCAGCAGCTTAGGTCGACTAGTCTACAATGAGCAGTTCTTC CASSLGRLVYNEQFF
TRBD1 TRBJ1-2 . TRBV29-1 TGCAGCGTGCGGACAGGAAACTATGGCTACACCTTC CSVRTGNYGYTF
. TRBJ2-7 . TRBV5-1 TGCGCCAGCAGCTCAGCGGGCCTACAGTCGGTCGAGCAGTACTTC CASSSAGLQSVEQYF
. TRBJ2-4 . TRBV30 TGTGCCTGGAGCCTAGAGAGGGTCGCCATTCAGTACTTC CAWSLERVAIQYF
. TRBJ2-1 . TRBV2 TGTGCCAGCAGTGTAGGCCCAGGGATGGTGGACAATGAGCAGTTCTTC CASSVGPGMVDNEQFF
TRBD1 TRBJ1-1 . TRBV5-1 TGCGCCAGCAGCCAACCACCGGGACAGGTGAACACTGAAGCTTTCTTT CASSQPPGQVNTEAFF
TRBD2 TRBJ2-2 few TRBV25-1 TGTGCCAGCAGTGAAGGCTTGGGAGGGGTTCCCGGGGAGCTGTTTTTT CASSEGLGGVPGELFF
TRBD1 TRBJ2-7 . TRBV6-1 TGTGCCAGCAGTGCCGAGGTGTGGGGCCTAGGACAGGGCGAAATCTACGAGCAGTACTTC CASSAEVWGLGQGEIYEQYF
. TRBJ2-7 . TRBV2 TGTGCCAGCAGTGAGAGGGGGTTGGCCTACGAGCAGTACTTC CASSERGLAYEQYF
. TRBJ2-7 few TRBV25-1 TGTGCCAGCAGTGTCGCCAACCTTCGGGAGCAGTACTTC CASSVANLREQYF
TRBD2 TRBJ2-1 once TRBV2 TGTGCCAGCAGTGACATCGGGACTAGCGGGGGACCCAATGAGCAGTTCTTC CASSDIGTSGGPNEQFF
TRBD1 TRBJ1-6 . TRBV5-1 TGCGCCAGCAGCTTGCAGGGGGCGCCGGGTTCACCCCTCCACTTT CASSLQGAPGSPLHF
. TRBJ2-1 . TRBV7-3 TGTGCCAGCGCCTTGGACGCGGGTAAGGTCTTC CASALDAGKVF
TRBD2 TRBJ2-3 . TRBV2 TGTGCCAGCAGTGAACAGCTAGCGGGAGACAAAGATACGCAGTATTTT CASSEQLAGDKDTQYF
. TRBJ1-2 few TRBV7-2 TGTGCCAGCAGCTTAGCCCAGGGGACGGGTGGCTACACCTTC CASSLAQGTGGYTF
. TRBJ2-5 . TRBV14 TGTGCCAGCAGCGCACACGAGACCCAGTACTTC CASSAHETQYF
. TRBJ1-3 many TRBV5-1 TGCGCCAGTCCCGCGGGGGAGATCGGAAACACCATATATTTT CASPAGEIGNTIYF
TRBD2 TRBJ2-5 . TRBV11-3 TGTGCCAGCAGCTGGGCTAGCGGGAGCCCAGAGACCCAGTACTTC CASSWASGSPETQYF
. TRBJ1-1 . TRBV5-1 TGCGCCAGCAGCTTGGAGCCGAACACTGAAGCTTTCTTT CASSLEPNTEAFF